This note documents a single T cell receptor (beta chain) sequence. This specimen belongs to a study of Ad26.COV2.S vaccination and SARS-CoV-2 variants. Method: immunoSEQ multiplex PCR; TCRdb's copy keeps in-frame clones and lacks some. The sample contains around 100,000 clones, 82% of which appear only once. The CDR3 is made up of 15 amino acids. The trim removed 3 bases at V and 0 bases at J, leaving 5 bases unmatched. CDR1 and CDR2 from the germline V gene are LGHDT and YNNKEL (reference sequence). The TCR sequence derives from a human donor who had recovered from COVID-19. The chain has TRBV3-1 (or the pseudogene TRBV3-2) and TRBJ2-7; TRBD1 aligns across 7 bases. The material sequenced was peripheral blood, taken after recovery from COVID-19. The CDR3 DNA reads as TGTGCCAGCAGCCACGGGACAGAAAGCTCCTACGAGCAGTACTTC. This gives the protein CASSHGTESSYEQYF.